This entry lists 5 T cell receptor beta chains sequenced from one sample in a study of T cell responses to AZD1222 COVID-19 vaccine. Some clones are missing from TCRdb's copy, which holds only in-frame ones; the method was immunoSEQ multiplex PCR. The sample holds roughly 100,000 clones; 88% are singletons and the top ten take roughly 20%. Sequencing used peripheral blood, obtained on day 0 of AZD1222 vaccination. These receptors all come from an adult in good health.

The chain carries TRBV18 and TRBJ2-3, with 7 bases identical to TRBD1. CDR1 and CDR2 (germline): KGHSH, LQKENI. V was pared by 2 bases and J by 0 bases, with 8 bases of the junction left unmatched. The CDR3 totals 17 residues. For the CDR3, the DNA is TGTGCCAGCTCACCAAGCCTCACACAGGGGAGCACAGATACGCAGTATTTT. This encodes CASSPSLTQGSTDTQYF. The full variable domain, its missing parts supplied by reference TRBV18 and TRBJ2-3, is NAGVMQNPRHLVRRRGQEARLRCSPMKGHSHVYWYRQLPEEGLKFMVYLQKENIIDESGMPKERFSAEFPKEGPSILRIQQVVRGDSAAYFCASSPSLTQGSTDTQYFGPGTRLTVL.

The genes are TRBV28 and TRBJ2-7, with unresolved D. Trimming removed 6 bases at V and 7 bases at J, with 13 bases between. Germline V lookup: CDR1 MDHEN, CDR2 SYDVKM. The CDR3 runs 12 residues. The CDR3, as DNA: TGTGCCAGCAGCCCCACCGTAGGGGAGCAGTACTTC. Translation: CASSPTVGEQYF. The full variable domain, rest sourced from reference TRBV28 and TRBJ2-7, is DVKVTQSSRYLVKRTGEKVFLECVQDMDHENMFWYRQDPGLGLRLIYFSYDVKMKEKGDIPEGYSVSREKKERFSLILESASTNQTSMYLCASSPTVGEQYFGPGTRLTVT.

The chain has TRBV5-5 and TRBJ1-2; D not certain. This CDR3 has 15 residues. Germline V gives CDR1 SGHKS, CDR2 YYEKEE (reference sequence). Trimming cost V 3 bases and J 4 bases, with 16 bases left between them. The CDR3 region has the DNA TGTGCCAGCAGCTCGGCCTTTACATCGGGCTATGGCTACACCTTC. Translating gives CASSSAFTSGYGYTF.

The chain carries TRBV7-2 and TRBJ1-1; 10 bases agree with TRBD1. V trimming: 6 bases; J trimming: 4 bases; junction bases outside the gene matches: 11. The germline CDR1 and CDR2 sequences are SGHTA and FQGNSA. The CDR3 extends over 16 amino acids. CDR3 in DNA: TGTGCCAGCAGGACAGGGGGCGCCTCGGTCGGCACTGAAGCTTTCTTT. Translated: CASRTGGASVGTEAFF.

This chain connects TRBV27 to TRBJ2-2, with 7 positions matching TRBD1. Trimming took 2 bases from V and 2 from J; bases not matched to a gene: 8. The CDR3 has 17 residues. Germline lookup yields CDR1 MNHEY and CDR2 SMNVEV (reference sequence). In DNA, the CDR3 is TGTGCCAGCAGTTTACTGTCCGGGACAGTCAACACCGGGGAGCTGTTTTTT. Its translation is CASSLLSGTVNTGELFF.